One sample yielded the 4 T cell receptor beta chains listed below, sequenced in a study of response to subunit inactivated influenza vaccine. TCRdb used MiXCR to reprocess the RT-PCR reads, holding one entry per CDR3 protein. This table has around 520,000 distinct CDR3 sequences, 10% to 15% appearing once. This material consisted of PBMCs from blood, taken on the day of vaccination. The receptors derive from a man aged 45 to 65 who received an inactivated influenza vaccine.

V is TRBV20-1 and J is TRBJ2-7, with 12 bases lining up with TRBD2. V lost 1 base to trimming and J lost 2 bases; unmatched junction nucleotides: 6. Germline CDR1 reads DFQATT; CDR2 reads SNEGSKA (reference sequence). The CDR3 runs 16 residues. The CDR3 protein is CSARVLAGGPPYEQYF. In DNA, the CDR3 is TGCAGTGCTAGAGTACTAGCGGGAGGTCCGCCCTACGAGCAGTACTTC.

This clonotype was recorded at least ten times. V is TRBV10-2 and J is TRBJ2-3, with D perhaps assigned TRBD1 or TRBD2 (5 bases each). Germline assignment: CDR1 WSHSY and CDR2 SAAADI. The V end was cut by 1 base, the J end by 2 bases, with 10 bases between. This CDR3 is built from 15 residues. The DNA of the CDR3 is TGCGCCAGCAGTGAGTACGGGGCATACACAGATACGCAGTATTTT. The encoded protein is CASSEYGAYTDTQYF.

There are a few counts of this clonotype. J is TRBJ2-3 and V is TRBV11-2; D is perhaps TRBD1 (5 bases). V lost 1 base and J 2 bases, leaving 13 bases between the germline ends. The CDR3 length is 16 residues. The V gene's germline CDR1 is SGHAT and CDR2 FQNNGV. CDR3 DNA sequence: TGTGCCAGCAGCTTAGTGTGGGGCAGCAACACAGATACGCAGTATTTT. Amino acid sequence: CASSLVWGSNTDTQYF.

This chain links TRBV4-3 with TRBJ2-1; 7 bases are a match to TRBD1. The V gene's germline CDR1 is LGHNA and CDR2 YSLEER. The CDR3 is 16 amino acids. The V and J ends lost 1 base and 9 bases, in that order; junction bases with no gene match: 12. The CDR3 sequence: CASSQASQGVDSEQFF. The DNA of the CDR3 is TGCGCCAGCAGCCAAGCGAGCCAGGGGGTTGATTCTGAGCAGTTCTTC.